This T cell receptor beta chain was captured by sequencing in a study of beta chain features in type 1 diabetes. Every isolated RNA sample was fully reverse transcribed, so sequencing captured expressed TCRB transcripts. Assay used: immunoSEQ multiplex PCR; TCRdb lists only in-frame clones, some missing. Among about 150,000 clones listed, roughly 48% were seen once. This CDR3 has 16 residues. Germline loops: CDR1 MNHNY, CDR2 SVGAGI (reference sequence). V lost 5 bases and J lost 5; bases outside the gene matches: 13. V is TRBV6-6 and J is TRBJ2-5; 8 bases agree with TRBD2. Sequenced input: Tregs from blood. This TCR was sampled from a man aged 18 to 30 in good health. The DNA of the CDR3 is TGTGCCAGCAGTGGGGGAGGAGCGGGAGTAGGTGAGACCCAGTACTTC. Amino acid sequence: CASSGGGAGVGETQYF.